The 30 T cell receptor beta chains in this list originate from one sample, sequenced in a study of blood T cell repertoires in COVID-19. The data were produced by immunoSEQ multiplex PCR, yet TCRdb's version contains in-frame clones alone and is incomplete. The sample records approximately 210,000 clones, roughly 83% being singletons. The sample consisted of peripheral blood. These receptors were obtained from a woman between 70 and 85 years old with active or convalescent COVID-19.

The genes are TRBV19 and TRBJ2-7; 7 nucleotides agree with TRBD1. The CDR3 has 12 residues. Losses at the gene ends were 6 bases for V and 4 bases for J; bases not matched to a gene: 3. The germline V gene has CDR1 LNHDA and CDR2 SQIVND (reference sequence). The DNA for the CDR3 is TGTGCCAGTAGCCTGACAGGGTACGAGCAGTACTTC. It encodes CASSLTGYEQYF.

V is TRBV6-4 and J is TRBJ2-1; a possible D gene is TRBD2 (5 bases). Between the trimmed V and J ends, which lost 3 bases and 10 bases, there was a span of 19 bases. The V gene's germline CDR1 is MRHNA and CDR2 SNTAGT. This CDR3 comprises 15 residues. The CDR3 sequence is CASSDGRGFIREQFF. The CDR3 DNA reads TGTGCCAGCAGTGATGGGAGAGGGTTTATACGGGAGCAGTTCTTC.

This chain joins TRBV7-9 and TRBJ1-2; TRBD1 matches at 10 bases. V lost 5 bases and J lost 8; bases outside the gene matches: 5. The CDR3 spans 13 residues. CDR1 is SEHNR, CDR2 FQNEAQ, per germline (reference sequence). The CDR3 is CASSRQGAPGYTF. In DNA, the CDR3 is TGTGCCAGCAGCCGACAGGGGGCCCCGGGCTACACCTTC.

The chain recombines TRBV6-2 or TRBV6-3 with TRBJ2-3, with 9 bases matching TRBD2. The CDR3 spans 16 residues. In germline, CDR1 is MNHEY, CDR2 SVGEGT. V lost 2 bases to trimming and J lost 2 bases; unmatched junction nucleotides: 5. As DNA, the CDR3 is TGTGCCAGCAGTTACGGGCTAGCGGGAAACACAGATACGCAGTATTTT. The encoded protein is CASSYGLAGNTDTQYF.

This chain uses TRBV7-2 with TRBJ1-1; the match to TRBD1 covers 10 bases. The CDR3 runs to 13 residues. J gave up 7 bases and V 5 bases, and 4 bases lay outside the gene matches. Germline CDR1 SGHTA, CDR2 FQGNSA. The CDR3: CASSPGTGVEAFF. The CDR3 DNA is TGTGCCAGCAGCCCCGGGACAGGGGTTGAAGCTTTCTTT.

Remarks on this clone: One end of the junction is discordant with germline, which a read error may explain. The chain is built from TRBV6-1 and TRBJ1-5, with 8 bases fitting TRBD1. Germline V gene lookup returns CDR1 MNHNS and CDR2 SASEGT. The CDR3 runs 15 residues. This CDR3 reads CASSDTGQGAVKNLF. The CDR3 coding sequence is TGTGCCAGCAGTGATACGGGGCAGGGGGCTGTTAAGAACCTTTTT.

V usage is TRBV5-1 and J usage is TRBJ2-1; 11 bases match TRBD1. V dropped 2 bases and J dropped 4; count of bases not matched to a gene: 11. The CDR3 is 18 amino acids. The germline V gene encodes CDR1 SGHRS and CDR2 YFSETQ. The CDR3 loop reads CASSFLPMGQGEYNEQFF. In DNA form, the CDR3 reads TGCGCCAGCAGCTTCTTGCCGATGGGACAGGGGGAATACAATGAGCAGTTCTTC.

About this clone itself: Since no conserved phenylalanine or tryptophan closes the CDR3, a read error is the likely cause. No DNA is shown, since the ends of the CDR3 on it are uncertain; the CDR3 is the one TCRdb lists. The V gene is TRBV10-2, the J gene TRBJ1-5; TRBD1, the D gene given by the table, was not confirmed from the DNA. Germline CDR1 WSHSY, CDR2 SAAADI. The CDR3 contains 10 residues when both ends are counted. CDR3 residues: CASTEIQVIC.

Only one count was recorded for this clone. The chain combines TRBV5-6 with TRBJ2-2; D not resolved. V lost 0 bases and J lost 4, with 7 bases in between. Germline V gene data show CDR1 as SGHDT and CDR2 as YYEEEE. The CDR3 sequence is 14 residues long. Here the CDR3 reads CASSLAQRTGELFF. Written as DNA, the CDR3 is TGTGCCAGCAGCTTGGCCCAGCGCACCGGGGAGCTGTTTTTT.

The CDR3 reads CASRRGGRQGTILGTEAFF. CDR3 DNA sequence: TGCGCCAGCAGACGAGGGGGTAGACAGGGGACGATCCTGGGCACTGAAGCTTTCTTT. The J gene is TRBJ1-1, the V gene TRBV5-1, with 8 bases lining up with TRBD1. Trimming at V came to 5 bases and at J to 4 bases, leaving 22 bases not matched to a gene. CDR3 size: 19 residues. Germline V lookup: CDR1 SGHRS, CDR2 YFSETQ.

The chain is built from TRBV3-1 (or the pseudogene TRBV3-2) and TRBJ2-1; 7 bases agree with TRBD2. The V segment lost 0 bases and the J segment 2 bases; nucleotides outside the gene matches: 1. The CDR3 contains 15 residues. CDR1 and CDR2 from the germline V gene are LGHDT and YNNKEL (reference sequence). This CDR3 is CASSQESGAYNEQFF. The CDR3 DNA reads as TGTGCCAGCAGCCAAGAAAGCGGGGCCTACAATGAGCAGTTCTTC.

In nucleotides, the CDR3 is TGTGCCAGCGAGTGGGTTAGAGCGGGGCCCAGAGAGTACTTC. Protein product: CASEWVRAGPREYF. V usage is TRBV6-4 and J usage is TRBJ2-7, with 7 nucleotides matching TRBD2. This CDR3 region has 14 residues. Per the germline V gene, CDR1 is MRHNA and CDR2 is SNTAGT. J was trimmed by 11 bases and V by 8 bases; bases with no gene match: 18.

The chain is built from TRBV7-2 and TRBJ1-5, with D tentatively TRBD1 (5 bases). Per germline, CDR1 SGHTA and CDR2 FQGNSA. CDR3 length: 18 residues. Trimming removed 1 base from V and 2 bases from J, with 18 bases in between. CDR3 amino acids: CASSLGDWVGWGNQPQHF. The CDR3 DNA is TGTGCCAGCAGCTTAGGGGACTGGGTGGGGTGGGGCAATCAGCCCCAGCATTTT. The variable domain in full, with the rest retrieved from reference TRBV7-2 and TRBJ1-5, is GAGVSQSPSNKVTEKGKDVELRCDPISGHTALYWYRQSLGQGLEFLIYFQGNSAPDKSGLPSDRFSAERTGGSVSTLTIQRTQQEDSAVYLCASSLGDWVGWGNQPQHFGDGTRLSIL.

J is TRBJ2-3 and V is TRBV28; 9 nucleotides agree with TRBD2. From germline, CDR1 is MDHEN and CDR2 SYDVKM. J gave up 11 bases and V 1 base, and 7 bases lay outside the gene matches. CDR3 length: 14 residues. CDR3 nucleotide sequence: TGTGCCAGCAGTTTATCAATTAGCGGGAGTGGGCAGTATTTT. It codes for CASSLSISGSGQYF.

This chain uses TRBV4-1 with TRBJ2-7; 11 bases are a match to TRBD2. The CDR3 covers 17 residues. With V trimmed by 7 bases and J by 5 bases, 16 bases remained unmatched. The germline gives CDR1 MGHRA, CDR2 YSYEKL. CDR3 region: CASTPWGGSGRAHEQYF. For the CDR3, the DNA is TGCGCCAGCACCCCTTGGGGTGGTAGCGGGAGGGCCCACGAGCAGTACTTC.

CDR3 loop: CASSLGVGGDSPLHF. CDR3 coding DNA: TGCGCCAGCAGCTTGGGGGTTGGGGGCGATTCACCCCTCCACTTT. The gene calls are TRBV5-1 and TRBJ1-6, with D perhaps TRBD1 (6 bases). Deletions cut 0 bases from V and 8 bases from J, with 12 bases between. This CDR3 is built from 15 residues. Germline assignment: CDR1 SGHRS and CDR2 YFSETQ.

This chain joins TRBV2 and TRBJ2-1; tentative D call: TRBD1 (5 bases). In germline, CDR1 is SNHLY, CDR2 FYNNEI. The CDR3 extends over 14 amino acids. Between the trimmed V and J ends, which lost 7 bases and 0 bases, there was a span of 10 bases. CDR3 residues: CASNRPSSYNEQFF. The CDR3 coding sequence is TGTGCCAGCAACAGGCCGAGCTCCTACAATGAGCAGTTCTTC.

The V gene is TRBV5-6, the J gene TRBJ1-4; D may be TRBD1 (5 bases). V lost 1 base to trimming and J lost 9 bases, with 13 bases between them. This CDR3 is 14 amino acids long. Germline CDR1 and CDR2: SGHDT and YYEEEE. CDR3 sequence: CASSLYQEGQKLFF. Here the CDR3 DNA reads TGTGCCAGCAGCTTGTATCAGGAGGGGCAAAAACTGTTTTTT.

This chain connects TRBV28 to TRBJ1-2; possible D gene TRBD1, 5 bases. The CDR3 covers 12 residues. In germline, CDR1 is MDHEN, CDR2 SYDVKM. V was cut by 5 bases and J by 6 bases, with 10 bases left in between. CDR3 region: CASSTRTHGYTF. In DNA form, the CDR3 reads TGTGCCAGCAGTACCCGGACACATGGCTACACCTTC.

In this sample, this clone turned up a few times. V usage is TRBV6-5 and J usage is TRBJ1-2; 8 nucleotides align to TRBD1. With V trimmed by 6 bases and J by 6 bases, 12 bases remained unmatched. From germline, CDR1 is MNHEY and CDR2 SVGAGI. This CDR3 is 15 amino acids long. The CDR3 is CASSPGDQGANGYTF. The DNA for the CDR3 is TGTGCCAGCAGCCCGGGGGACCAGGGGGCGAATGGCTACACCTTC.

This rearrangement joins TRBV29-1 to TRBJ2-5; TRBD2 agrees at 7 bases. V lost 5 bases and J lost 1; bases outside the gene matches: 1. The CDR3 loop spans 12 amino acids. CDR1 and CDR2 from the germline V gene are SQVTM and ANQGSEA. The CDR3 here is CSVREAQETQYF. CDR3 coding DNA: TGCAGCGTTCGGGAGGCCCAAGAGACCCAGTACTTC.

The V and J genes are TRBV5-1 and TRBJ2-2, with 9 bases lining up with TRBD2. Germline CDR1 SGHRS, CDR2 YFSETQ. The CDR3 is made up of 15 amino acids. J lost 4 bases, V lost 1 base, and 2 bases had no gene match. CDR3 residues: CASSLISGSTGELFF. DNA for the CDR3: TGCGCCAGCAGCTTGATTAGCGGGAGCACCGGGGAGCTGTTTTTT.

This clone turned up a few times. The chain links TRBV6-4 to TRBJ1-1, with D possibly being TRBD1 (5 bases). Trimming pared 11 bases from V and 1 base from J, leaving 17 bases between. The germline V gene has CDR1 MRHNA and CDR2 SNTAGT. The CDR3 is 14 residues long. The CDR3: CADVWFGGNTEAFF. The CDR3 DNA reads TGTGCCGATGTATGGTTCGGGGGGAACACTGAAGCTTTCTTT.

The gene calls are TRBV12-5 and TRBJ2-7; 7 bases map to TRBD2. Looked up from germline, CDR1 is LGHNT and CDR2 is FRNRAP. The CDR3 length is 15 residues. V gave up 3 bases and J gave up 2 bases; unmatched junction bases: 7. CDR3 nucleotide sequence: TGTGCTAGTGGTTTTTCCAGCGGGGCTACCTACGAGCAGTACTTC. Translated: CASGFSSGATYEQYF.

V gene TRBV18 combines with J gene TRBJ2-2, with 7 bases aligning to TRBD2. Trimming took 1 base from V and 4 from J; bases not matched to a gene: 6. Germline CDR1 reads KGHSH; CDR2 reads LQKENI. This CDR3 has 16 residues. The CDR3, as DNA: TGTGCCAGCTCACCACGGGTCGGGAGGACCACCGGGGAGCTGTTTTTT. Its translation is CASSPRVGRTTGELFF.

The chain uses TRBV12-3 or TRBV12-4 and TRBJ2-2; TRBD2 might be the D (6 bases). V gave up 6 bases and J gave up 7 bases, with 12 bases separating them. This CDR3 contains 13 residues. This CDR3 reads CASSRDSDGELFF. Here the CDR3 DNA reads TGTGCCAGCAGCAGGGACTCGGACGGGGAGCTGTTTTTT.

In DNA, the CDR3 is TGTGCCAGCAGCTGGGGGGAGCGGGGAGAGACCCAGTACTTC. Translating it yields CASSWGERGETQYF. The V gene is TRBV7-9, the J gene TRBJ2-5; TRBD2 aligns across 7 bases. CDR1 and CDR2 (germline): SEHNR, FQNEAQ (reference sequence). Trimming removed 4 bases from V and 4 bases from J; junction bases left unmatched: 6. The CDR3 consists of 14 residues.

The chain is built from TRBV3-1 (or the pseudogene TRBV3-2) and TRBJ1-5; D gene uncertain. V lost 4 bases, J lost 4 bases, and 17 bases lay in between. CDR3 length: 16 residues. Germline CDR1 reads LGHDT; CDR2 reads YNNKEL (reference sequence). CDR3 sequence reads: CASSPRREPFNQPQHF. The CDR3 coding sequence is TGTGCCAGCAGCCCGAGGCGGGAGCCCTTTAATCAGCCCCAGCATTTT.

CDR3 nucleotide sequence: TGTGCCAGCTCACCCCCTGGGCGGGAGCCCTACGAGCAGTACTTC. Its protein is CASSPPGREPYEQYF. This sequence joins TRBV18 and TRBJ2-7; 7 bases map to TRBD2. The germline gives CDR1 KGHSH, CDR2 LQKENI. CDR3 size: 15 residues. The V and J ends lost 3 bases and 2 bases, in that order; junction bases with no gene match: 7.

The J gene is TRBJ2-5, the V gene TRBV2; 9 bases match TRBD1. V dropped 1 base and J dropped 4; count of bases not matched to a gene: 4. Germline CDR1 and CDR2: SNHLY and FYNNEI. The CDR3 runs to 15 residues. CDR3 amino acids: CASSEVGQGGETQYF. The DNA for the CDR3 is TGTGCCAGCAGTGAAGTGGGACAGGGCGGAGAGACCCAGTACTTC.